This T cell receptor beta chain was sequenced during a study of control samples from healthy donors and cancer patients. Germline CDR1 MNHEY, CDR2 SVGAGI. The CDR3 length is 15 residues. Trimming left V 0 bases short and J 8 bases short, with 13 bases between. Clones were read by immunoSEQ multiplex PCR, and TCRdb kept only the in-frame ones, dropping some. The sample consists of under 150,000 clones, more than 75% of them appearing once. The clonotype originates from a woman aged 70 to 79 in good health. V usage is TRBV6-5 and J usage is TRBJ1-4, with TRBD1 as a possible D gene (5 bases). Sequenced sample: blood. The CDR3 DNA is TGTGCCAGCAGTTACTCGGCCGGGGGGGGAGAAAAACTGTTTTTT. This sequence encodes CASSYSAGGGEKLFF.